The table lists the clone carrying this T cell receptor beta chain with many counts. Its antigen is undetermined. This record belongs to a study of T cell repertoires in cytomegalovirus infection. This CDR3 is built from 12 residues. The germline V gene encodes CDR1 SEHNR and CDR2 FQNEAQ (reference sequence). The V gene lost 4 bases and the J gene lost 2 bases, with 4 bases spanning the gap. TCRdb ran MiXCR on the reads and lists one entry per CDR3 protein. The sample consists of about 890,000 distinct CDR3 sequences, around 32% of them appearing once. Sequencing used cultured CD8+ T cells from PBMCs, obtained from culture after CMV antigen stimulation. The chain has TRBV7-9 and TRBJ2-3, with D uncertain. The receptor's source is a human donor in good health (CMV status not recorded). Some clones in this sample may be carry-over from other donors' samples. The CDR3, as DNA: TGTGCCAGCAGCTATGACACAGATACGCAGTATTTT. Protein sequence: CASSYDTDTQYF.